This T cell receptor (beta chain) was recovered during a study of blood T cells in healthy people across ages. Study-level information: Using template switching, researchers captured about one barcoded beta molecule for each two T cells.

Through a sample-barcoded 5' primer and a J-beta primer mix, a second PCR was run for roughly 6 to 11 cycles. MiXCR was run by TCRdb on the 5' RACE reads, yielding one entry per CDR3 protein. Among around 1,000,000 distinct CDR3 sequences listed, around 27% were seen once. CDR1 DFQATT and CDR2 SNEGSKA come from the germline V gene (reference sequence). With 7 bases removed from V and 4 bases from J, the gap between germline ends came to 14 bases. The CDR3 sequence is 13 residues long. This clonotype was counted only a few times. This sample also belongs to another study, concerning T cells of mothers and their children. Per that paper: In this cohort, donors were three healthy Caucasian mothers plus their six children. Over 9.5 million TCR beta CDR3 reads were obtained from each mother, and approximately 2.7 million from each child. Related mother and child pairs showed slightly greater overlap (not significant) than unrelated pairs did.

The TCR originated in a girl aged 2 to 10 in good health. V usage is TRBV20-1 and J usage is TRBJ1-3; perhaps TRBD1 as D (5 bases). Material for sequencing was blood. The CDR3 nucleotides are TGCAGTGGCTTAGCGACAGAAGGAAACACCATATATTTT. It specifies CSGLATEGNTIYF.